What follows is one TCR beta chain and its context. This record belongs to a study of blood T cells in healthy people across ages. The second PCR ran roughly 7 to 12 cycles with a sample-barcoded 5' primer and J-beta primers. TCRdb processed the 5' RACE reads anew with MiXCR; each CDR3 protein has one entry. The table includes 1 million or so distinct CDR3 sequences, almost 25% detected once. Another study also made use of these data, one on T cells of mothers and their children.

The specimen was blood. This sequence originates from a girl aged 2 to 9 in good health.

The CDR3 DNA reads as TGTGCCAGCAGCCAAGATTCTAGCGGGAGCTCCTACAATGAGCAGTTCTTC. Its protein product is CASSQDSSGSSYNEQFF. This chain connects TRBV3-1 to TRBJ2-1; 10 bases line up with TRBD2. This CDR3 has 17 residues. The germline V gene encodes CDR1 LGHDT and CDR2 YNNKEL (reference sequence). V trimming: 0 bases; J trimming: 0 bases; junction bases outside the gene matches: 2.